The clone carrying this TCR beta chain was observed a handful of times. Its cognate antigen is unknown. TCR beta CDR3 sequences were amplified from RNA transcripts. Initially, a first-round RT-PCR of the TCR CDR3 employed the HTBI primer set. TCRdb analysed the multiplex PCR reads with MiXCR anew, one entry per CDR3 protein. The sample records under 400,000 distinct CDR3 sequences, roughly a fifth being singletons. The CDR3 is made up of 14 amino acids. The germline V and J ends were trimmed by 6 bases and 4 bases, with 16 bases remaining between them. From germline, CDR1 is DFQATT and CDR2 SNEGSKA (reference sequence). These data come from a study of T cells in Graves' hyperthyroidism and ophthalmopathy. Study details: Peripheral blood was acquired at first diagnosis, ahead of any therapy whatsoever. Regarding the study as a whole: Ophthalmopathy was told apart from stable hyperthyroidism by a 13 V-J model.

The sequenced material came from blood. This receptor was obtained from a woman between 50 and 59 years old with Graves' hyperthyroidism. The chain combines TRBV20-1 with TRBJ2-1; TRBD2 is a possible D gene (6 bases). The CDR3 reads CSAEPSAPYNEQFF. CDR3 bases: TGCAGTGCGGAACCTAGCGCCCCTTACAATGAGCAGTTCTTC.